The rows below give T cell receptor beta chains drawn from one sample of a study of long-term antiretroviral therapy in people with HIV. TCRdb keeps only in-frame clones here, not all; method: immunoSEQ multiplex PCR. Counted here are some 20,000 clones, over 75% occurring once; the ten biggest clones make up roughly a tenth. Sequencing used unsorted PBMCs, obtained approximately 4.4 years before starting antiretroviral therapy. The source is a woman aged 25 to 39 with HIV. CDR3s leave out the opening cysteine and the closing phenylalanine or tryptophan. The order of the fields is V gene, CDR3 protein.

v_call: TRBV30; cdr3_aa: AWETGGSAAF
v_call: TRBV7-9; cdr3_aa: ASSVGWGRGTDTQY
v_call: TRBV5-4; cdr3_aa: ASSLAGNTGELF
v_call: TRBV5-6; cdr3_aa: ASSPAESPYEQY
v_call: TRBV6-5; cdr3_aa: ASSSGTGTYYEQY
v_call: TRBV5-6; cdr3_aa: ASKKWVGETQPQH
v_call: TRBV4-1; cdr3_aa: ASSQDRAGSSSYNSPLH
v_call: TRBV5-1; cdr3_aa: ASSHRGTRGNTEAF
v_call: TRBV2; cdr3_aa: ASSGAGGGEQY
v_call: TRBV5-4; cdr3_aa: ASSLGPTNEKLF
v_call: TRBV19; cdr3_aa: ASSDQGLRAEAF
v_call: TRBV7-8; cdr3_aa: ASSLVWTSNTGELF
v_call: TRBV27; cdr3_aa: ASRKSGQGATTNEKLF
v_call: TRBV19; cdr3_aa: ASRAEQKQPQH
v_call: TRBV6-1; cdr3_aa: ASLTDRGWQPQH
v_call: TRBV4-3; cdr3_aa: ASSQAWPSRLDEQY
v_call: TRBV7-2; cdr3_aa: ASSSTWGYEQY
v_call: TRBV4-1; cdr3_aa: ASSQIAGNDEKLF
v_call: TRBV18; cdr3_aa: ASSLDSNQPQH
v_call: TRBV5-4; cdr3_aa: ASTRQGASNEQF
v_call: TRBV18; cdr3_aa: ASSHKKLSGGETQY
v_call: TRBV18; cdr3_aa: ASSYGASGGNEQF
v_call: TRBV7-7; cdr3_aa: ASSRAGTSGDNEQF
v_call: TRBV19; cdr3_aa: ASSARQGNAYEQY
v_call: TRBV7-2; cdr3_aa: ASSPMAGALGGELF
v_call: TRBV7-9; cdr3_aa: ASSPGPKETQY
v_call: TRBV29-1; cdr3_aa: SAQNAVDRASHEQY
v_call: TRBV4-1; cdr3_aa: ASSPHYGLAGNTDTQY
v_call: TRBV10-3; cdr3_aa: AIRPGTEIYEQY
v_call: TRBV11-2; cdr3_aa: ASSLGGTSREAF
v_call: TRBV4-3; cdr3_aa: ASSQDSEGFQPQH
v_call: TRBV7-2; cdr3_aa: ASSSQGAATDTQY
v_call: TRBV5-4; cdr3_aa: ASSSPTNSGNTIY
v_call: TRBV27; cdr3_aa: ASSPSTAYTEAF
v_call: TRBV19; cdr3_aa: ASSTAGEPQH
v_call: TRBV4-1; cdr3_aa: ASSQDSSGATGKVYEQY
v_call: TRBV18; cdr3_aa: ASSPPGLDQETQY
v_call: TRBV6-5; cdr3_aa: ASSYSRTSSTGKLF
v_call: TRBV10-1; cdr3_aa: ASSEILTGMESLSPSYEQY
v_call: TRBV29-1; cdr3_aa: SVGDEKLF
v_call: TRBV5-1; cdr3_aa: ASSGGSISSSGANVLT
v_call: TRBV18; cdr3_aa: ASSPNRNSGNTIY